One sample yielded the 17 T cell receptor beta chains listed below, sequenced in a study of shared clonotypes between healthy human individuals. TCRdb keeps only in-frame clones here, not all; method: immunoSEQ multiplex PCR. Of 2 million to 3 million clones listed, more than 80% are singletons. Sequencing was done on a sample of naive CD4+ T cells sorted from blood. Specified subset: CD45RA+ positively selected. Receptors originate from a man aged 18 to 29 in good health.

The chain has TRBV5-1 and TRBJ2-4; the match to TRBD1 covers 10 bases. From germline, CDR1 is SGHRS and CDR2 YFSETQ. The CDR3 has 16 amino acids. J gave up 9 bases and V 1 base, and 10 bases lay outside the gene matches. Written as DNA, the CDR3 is TGCGCCAGCAGCTTGAGTTTCGGACAGGGGGATAGCATTCAGTACTTC. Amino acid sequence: CASSLSFGQGDSIQYF.

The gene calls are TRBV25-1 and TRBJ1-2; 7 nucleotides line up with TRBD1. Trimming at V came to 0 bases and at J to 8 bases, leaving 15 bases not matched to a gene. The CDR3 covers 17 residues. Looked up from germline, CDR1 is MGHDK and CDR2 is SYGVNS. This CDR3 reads CASSEYRSSTGPKGYTF. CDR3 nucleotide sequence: TGTGCCAGCAGTGAATACCGGAGTTCGACAGGGCCGAAGGGCTACACCTTC.

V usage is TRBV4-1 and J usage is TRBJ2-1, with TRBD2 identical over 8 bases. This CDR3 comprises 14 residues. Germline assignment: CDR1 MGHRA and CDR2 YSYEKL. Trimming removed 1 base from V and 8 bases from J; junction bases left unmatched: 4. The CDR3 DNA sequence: TGCGCCAGCAGCCAAGTGACAGCGGGGGATGAGCAGTTCTTC. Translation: CASSQVTAGDEQFF.

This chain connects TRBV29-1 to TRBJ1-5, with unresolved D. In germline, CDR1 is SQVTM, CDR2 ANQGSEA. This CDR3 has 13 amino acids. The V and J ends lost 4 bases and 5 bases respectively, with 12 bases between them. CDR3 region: CSVAREADQPQHF. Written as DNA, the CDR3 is TGCAGCGTTGCTCGGGAGGCCGATCAGCCCCAGCATTTT.

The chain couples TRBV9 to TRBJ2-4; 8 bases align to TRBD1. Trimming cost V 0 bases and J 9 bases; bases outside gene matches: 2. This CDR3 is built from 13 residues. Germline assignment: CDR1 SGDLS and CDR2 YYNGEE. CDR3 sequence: CASSVGTGTIQYF. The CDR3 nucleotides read TGTGCCAGCAGCGTAGGGACAGGGACCATTCAGTACTTC.

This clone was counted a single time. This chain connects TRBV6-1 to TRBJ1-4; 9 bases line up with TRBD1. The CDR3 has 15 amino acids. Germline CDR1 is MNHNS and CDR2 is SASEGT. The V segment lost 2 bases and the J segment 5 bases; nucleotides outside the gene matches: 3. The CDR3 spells CASSETGGTNEKLFF. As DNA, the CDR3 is TGTGCCAGCAGTGAAACAGGGGGCACAAATGAAAAACTGTTTTTT.

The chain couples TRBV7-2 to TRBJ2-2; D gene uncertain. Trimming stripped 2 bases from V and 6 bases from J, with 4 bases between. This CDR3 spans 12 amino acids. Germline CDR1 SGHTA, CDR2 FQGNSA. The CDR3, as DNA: TGTGCCAGCAGCTTAAGGGCCGGGGAGCTGTTTTTT. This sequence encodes CASSLRAGELFF. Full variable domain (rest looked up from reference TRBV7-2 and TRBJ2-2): GAGVSQSPSNKVTEKGKDVELRCDPISGHTALYWYRQSLGQGLEFLIYFQGNSAPDKSGLPSDRFSAERTGGSVSTLTIQRTQQEDSAVYLCASSLRAGELFFGEGSRLTVL.

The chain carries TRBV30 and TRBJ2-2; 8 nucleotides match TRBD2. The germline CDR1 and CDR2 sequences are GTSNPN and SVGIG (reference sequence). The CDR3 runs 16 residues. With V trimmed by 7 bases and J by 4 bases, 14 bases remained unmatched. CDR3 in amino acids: CAFSGLAGEGTGELFF. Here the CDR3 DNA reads TGTGCCTTCTCTGGACTAGCTGGGGAAGGCACCGGGGAGCTGTTTTTT.

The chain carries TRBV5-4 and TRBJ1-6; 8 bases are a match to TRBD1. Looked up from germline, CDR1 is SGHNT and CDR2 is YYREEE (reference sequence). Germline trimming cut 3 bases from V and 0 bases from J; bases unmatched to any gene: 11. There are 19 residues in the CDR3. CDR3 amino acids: CASSSPGQGMGSYNSPLHF. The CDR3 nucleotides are TGTGCCAGCAGCTCTCCCGGACAGGGAATGGGCTCCTATAATTCACCCCTCCACTTT.

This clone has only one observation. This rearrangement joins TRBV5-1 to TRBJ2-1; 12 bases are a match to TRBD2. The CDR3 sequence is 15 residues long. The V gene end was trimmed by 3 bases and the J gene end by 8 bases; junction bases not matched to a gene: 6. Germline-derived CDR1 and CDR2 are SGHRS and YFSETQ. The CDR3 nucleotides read TGCGCCAGCAGCTCGGGACTAGCGGGTCAGGATGAGCAGTTCTTC. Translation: CASSSGLAGQDEQFF.

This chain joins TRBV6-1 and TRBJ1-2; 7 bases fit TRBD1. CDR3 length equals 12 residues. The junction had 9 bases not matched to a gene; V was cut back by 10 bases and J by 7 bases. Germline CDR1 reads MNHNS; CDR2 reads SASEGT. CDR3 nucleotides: TGTGCCACGACAGGGTATATGGGTGGCTACACCTTC. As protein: CATTGYMGGYTF.

For the CDR3, the DNA is TGTGCCAGCAGCCAAGGTCTGGGGCATCCAGAGACCCAGTACTTC. It yields the protein CASSQGLGHPETQYF. The rearrangement links TRBV14 to TRBJ2-5, with D possibly being TRBD1 (5 bases). Deletions cut 1 base from V and 4 bases from J, with 13 bases between. This CDR3 has 15 amino acids. Germline CDR1 is SGHDN and CDR2 is FVKESK.

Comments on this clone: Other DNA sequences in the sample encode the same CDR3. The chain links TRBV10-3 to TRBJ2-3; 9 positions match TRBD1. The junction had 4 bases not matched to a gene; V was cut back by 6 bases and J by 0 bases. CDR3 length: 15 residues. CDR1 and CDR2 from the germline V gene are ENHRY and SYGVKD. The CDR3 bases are TGTGCCATCAGCGCCGGGACAGGGAGCACAGATACGCAGTATTTT. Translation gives CAISAGTGSTDTQYF.

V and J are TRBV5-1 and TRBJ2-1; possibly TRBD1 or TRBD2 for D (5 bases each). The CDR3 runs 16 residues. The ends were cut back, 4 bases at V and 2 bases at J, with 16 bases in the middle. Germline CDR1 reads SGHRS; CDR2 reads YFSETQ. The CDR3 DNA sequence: TGCGCCAGCAGCGGAACCGGGACCCTAGCCTACAATGAGCAGTTCTTC. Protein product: CASSGTGTLAYNEQFF.

The CDR3: CASSPRTGETNTEAFF. Here the CDR3 DNA reads TGCGCCAGCAGCCCGCGGACAGGGGAAACGAACACTGAAGCTTTCTTT. The J gene is TRBJ1-1, the V gene TRBV5-1; 9 nucleotides align to TRBD1. The V gene end was trimmed by 4 bases and the J gene end by 1 base; junction bases not matched to a gene: 8. Germline CDR1 and CDR2: SGHRS and YFSETQ. CDR3 length: 16 residues. Drawing the rest from reference TRBV5-1 and TRBJ1-1, the complete variable domain is KAGVTQTPRYLIKTRGQQVTLSCSPISGHRSVSWYQQTPGQGLQFLFEYFSETQRNKGNFPGRFSGRQFSNSRSEMNVSTLELGDSALYLCASSPRTGETNTEAFFGQGTRLTVV.

The CDR3 reads CATSRDGGAVDTQYF. DNA for the CDR3: TGTGCCACCAGCAGAGATGGGGGGGCTGTAGATACGCAGTATTTT. This sequence joins TRBV15 and TRBJ2-3, with D maybe TRBD2 (7 bases). Germline-derived CDR1 and CDR2 are LNHNV and YYDKDF (reference sequence). Trimming pared 0 bases from V and 5 bases from J, leaving 12 bases between. The CDR3 spans 15 residues.

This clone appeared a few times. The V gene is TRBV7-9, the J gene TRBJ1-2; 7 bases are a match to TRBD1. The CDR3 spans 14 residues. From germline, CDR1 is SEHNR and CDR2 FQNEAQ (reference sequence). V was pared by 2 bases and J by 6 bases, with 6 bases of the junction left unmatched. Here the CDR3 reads CASSLFPGGDGYTF. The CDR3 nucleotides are TGTGCCAGCAGCTTATTCCCAGGGGGAGATGGCTACACCTTC.